The clone carrying this TCR beta chain has just a few counts. The antigen is not known. These data are taken from a study of T cells and Merkel cell carcinoma outcomes. Overall study results and limits: Merkel cell carcinoma outcomes were reportedly predicted by repertoire and T-cell density.

Data came from immunoSEQ multiplex PCR; TCRdb stores just in-frame clones and leaves some out. Of more than 7,500 clones detected, 84% appear once; the ten largest clones hold 2% to 3%. After removal of 3 bases from V and 5 bases from J, the junction contained 2 bases not matched to a gene. The CDR3 has 14 residues. The V gene's germline CDR1 is SGHRS and CDR2 YFSETQ. The chain is built from TRBV5-1 and TRBJ2-3; 11 bases line up with TRBD2. Sequencing used tumor tissue from Merkel cell carcinoma. The receptor comes from a human donor with Merkel cell carcinoma. Here the CDR3 reads CASSSSGGIDTQYF. DNA for the CDR3: TGCGCCAGCAGCTCTAGCGGGGGGATAGATACGCAGTATTTT.